Listed below are T cell receptor beta chains from one sample, sequenced in a study of cytomegalovirus exposure and HLA in healthy donors. Clones were read by immunoSEQ multiplex PCR, and TCRdb kept only the in-frame ones, dropping some. The repertoire has 150,000 to 200,000 clones, 79% of them found once; the top ten carry 1.6%. Sequenced sample: PBMCs. The receptors were gathered from a woman in her 50s in good health and CMV-seronegative. Both conserved end residues are part of each CDR3. Each record gives: J gene, V gene, clone size, D gene, CDR3 protein, CDR3 DNA. D genes are given only for firm matches. Expanded clones get a size class; other rows say once, few or many, or leave the size out.

TRBJ2-3 TRBV6-5 - TRBD2 CASSWERGTTDTQYF TGTGCCAGCAGTTGGGAGCGGGGGACCACAGATACGCAGTATTTT
TRBJ2-4 TRBV18 few TRBD1 CASSPRQGRAGKNIQYF TGTGCCAGCTCACCAAGACAGGGCCGGGCGGGCAAAAACATTCAGTACTTC
TRBJ1-1 TRBV6-1 - TRBD1 CASSAVRTGKKRNTEAFF TGTGCCAGCAGTGCCGTTCGGACAGGGAAGAAGCGGAACACTGAAGCTTTCTTT
TRBJ1-3 TRBV27 - - CASSLHPGSGNTIYF TGTGCCAGCAGTTTACATCCAGGCTCTGGAAACACCATATATTTT
TRBJ1-5 TRBV5-1 - TRBD1 CASSTGTGGIYSNQPQHF TGCGCCAGCAGCACCGGGACAGGCGGCATCTATAGCAATCAGCCCCAGCATTTT
TRBJ1-6 TRBV2 - TRBD1 CASRVTGDSPLHF TGTGCCAGCCGGGTCACAGGGGACTCACCCCTCCACTTT
TRBJ2-1 TRBV11-2 - TRBD2 CASIWDLVGLAGEQFF TGTGCCAGCATTTGGGACCTTGTGGGACTAGCGGGGGAGCAGTTCTTC
TRBJ1-1 TRBV19 - - CASSIAPGNTEAFF TGTGCCAGTAGTATAGCGCCAGGGAACACTGAAGCTTTCTTT
TRBJ1-2 TRBV6-6 - - CASRNQGNFYGYTF TGTGCCAGCAGGAATCAGGGGAACTTCTATGGCTACACCTTC
TRBJ1-2 TRBV7-3 - - CASSLTGGSGYTF TGTGCCAGCAGCTTAACGGGCGGGAGCGGCTACACCTTC
TRBJ1-4 TRBV5-1 - - CASSEPGGELFF TGCGCCAGCAGCGAACCAGGAGGGGAACTGTTTTTT
TRBJ2-6 TRBV4-2 - TRBD2 CASSQDPRLTSVLISGANVLTF TGTGCCAGCAGCCAAGACCCCCGCCTGACTAGCGTGCTGATCTCTGGGGCCAACGTCCTGACTTTC
TRBJ1-6 TRBV5-6 - - CASSLEPGTNSPLHF TGTGCCAGCAGCTTGGAACCAGGAACTAATTCACCCCTCCACTTT
TRBJ2-2 TRBV15 - TRBD2 CAAKAGGRRELFF TGTGCCGCCAAAGCGGGGGGAAGGAGGGAGCTGTTTTTT
TRBJ1-2 TRBV28 - - CASSQINIRQLLYTF TGTGCCAGCAGCCAAATAAATATCCGACAGCTCCTCTACACCTTC
TRBJ1-1 TRBV28 - TRBD1 CASSLLGQDIVAFF TGTGCCAGCAGCCTCCTCGGACAGGACATAGTAGCTTTCTTT
TRBJ1-1 TRBV13 - - CATRWQPNTEAFF TGTGCCACCCGTTGGCAACCGAACACTGAAGCTTTCTTT
TRBJ2-5 TRBV29-1 - TRBD2 CSVLGWVGLAGESQETQYF TGCAGCGTCCTCGGATGGGTTGGACTAGCGGGAGAAAGTCAAGAGACCCAGTACTTC
TRBJ1-2 TRBV5-1 - - CASSGQVLYGYTF TGCGCCAGCAGCGGCCAGGTTCTCTATGGCTACACCTTC
TRBJ1-3 TRBV10-3 once - CAISETDSGNTIYF TGTGCCATCAGTGAGACTGACTCTGGAAACACCATATATTTT
TRBJ2-3 TRBV7-9 - TRBD2 CASSLATSGTDTQYF TGTGCCAGCAGCTTAGCAACTAGCGGCACAGATACGCAGTATTTT
TRBJ2-7 TRBV12-5 - TRBD1 CASGPGQGASEQYF TGTGCTAGTGGTCCGGGACAGGGGGCAAGCGAGCAGTACTTC
TRBJ1-1 TRBV28 - - CASSLSGARGAFF TGTGCCAGCAGTTTAAGCGGGGCCCGGGGCGCTTTCTTT
TRBJ1-5 TRBV6-6 once - CASSYSPAAQPQHF TGTGCCAGCAGTTACTCCCCCGCGGCTCAGCCCCAGCATTTT
TRBJ2-7 TRBV7-3 - TRBD1 CASSPSWTGAYEQYF TGTGCCAGCAGCCCCTCCTGGACAGGGGCCTACGAGCAGTACTTC
TRBJ1-4 TRBV28 - - CASSQQGKGYEKLFF TGTGCCAGCAGTCAGCAGGGGAAGGGGTACGAAAAACTGTTTTTT
TRBJ2-7 TRBV9 - TRBD2 CASSVGGSGRGYEQYF TGTGCCAGCAGCGTGGGCGGGAGCGGTAGAGGGTACGAGCAGTACTTC